The source of this TCR beta chain is a study of identical twins. Study-wide results and caveats: Models underestimated how often monozygotic twins shared out-of-frame TCR alpha. Clonotypes of the beta chain that were abundant in cord blood carried fewer insertions (memory repertoires showed none). The same donors were not followed; conclusions instead depended on cross-sectional statistical analysis.

With regard to this clonotype: Its antigen is currently unknown.

A universal primer site came from template switching; cDNA carried unique molecular identifiers. Each CDR3 protein gets one entry after TCRdb re-called the 5' RACE reads with MiXCR. The table shows approximately 410,000 distinct CDR3 sequences, with about 18% occurring only once. The sequence came from a man aged 50 to 60 in good health. Sample: naive T cells sorted from blood.

CDR3: CASIQSDLFYNEQFF. In DNA, the CDR3 is TGTGCCAGCATCCAGTCGGATCTCTTCTACAATGAGCAGTTCTTC. The genes are TRBV28 and TRBJ2-1; D gene uncertain. V shed 7 bases and J shed 3 bases, with 16 bases lying between them. The V gene's germline CDR1 is MDHEN and CDR2 SYDVKM. The CDR3 totals 15 residues.